These 28 T cell receptor beta chains came from one sample sequenced in a study of OX40 agonist ivuxolimab in advanced cancers. Some clones are missing from TCRdb's copy, which holds only in-frame ones; the method was immunoSEQ multiplex PCR. The profile covers about 27,000 clones, with approximately 85% appearing a single time and roughly a fifth taken by the ten largest. The sample here was CD4+ or CD8+ T cells sorted from blood, taken in a trial of the OX40 agonist ivuxolimab. These receptors originate from an adult with an advanced solid tumor such as melanoma, head and neck, liver or kidney cancer.

The V call is TRBV19, the J call TRBJ2-7, with D possibly TRBD2 on 6 matching bases. Germline CDR1 and CDR2: LNHDA and SQIVND (reference sequence). V lost 3 bases and J 0 bases, leaving 9 bases between the germline ends. The CDR3 covers 14 residues. The CDR3 DNA reads TGTGCCAGTAGTATTATAGCGGACTCCTACGAGCAGTACTTC. Residues: CASSIIADSYEQYF.

The chain combines TRBV14 with TRBJ2-7; 12 positions match TRBD1. With 2 bases clipped from V and 0 bases from J, the junction kept 14 bases outside the gene matches. There are 20 residues in the CDR3. Germline lookup yields CDR1 SGHDN and CDR2 FVKESK. The CDR3 bases are TGTGCCAGCAGCCAATTCCCCTTGGGACAGGGGGCTTACTCCTCCTACGAGCAGTACTTC. This sequence encodes CASSQFPLGQGAYSSYEQYF.

The V and J genes are TRBV7-2 and TRBJ2-7; 10 nucleotides match TRBD2. This CDR3 has 15 residues. The germline CDR1 and CDR2 sequences are SGHTA and FQGNSA. The V gene end was trimmed by 3 bases and the J gene end by 2 bases; junction bases not matched to a gene: 4. Here the CDR3 reads CASSLAGLATYEQYF. CDR3 nucleotides: TGTGCCAGCAGCTTGGCGGGACTAGCGACCTACGAGCAGTACTTC.

The gene calls are TRBV28 and TRBJ1-5, with D hard to call. Trimming pared 3 bases from V and 6 bases from J, leaving 9 bases between. The CDR3 totals 13 residues. CDR1 and CDR2 (germline): MDHEN, SYDVKM. Here the CDR3 reads CASSFGRVQPQHF. DNA of the CDR3: TGTGCCAGCAGTTTTGGGCGGGTTCAGCCCCAGCATTTT.

This CDR3 reads CASSPNEGEKLFF. The CDR3 nucleotides read TGTGCCAGCAGCCCCAACGAGGGCGAAAAACTGTTTTTT. This chain connects TRBV13 to TRBJ1-4; no reliable D call. Germline V gives CDR1 PRHDT, CDR2 FYEKMQ (reference sequence). The ends were cut back, 5 bases at V and 8 bases at J, with 12 bases in the middle. This CDR3 comprises 13 residues.

The chain uses TRBV9 and TRBJ2-3, with D maybe TRBD1 (6 bases). The CDR3 is 14 amino acids. V lost 1 base and J lost 11, with 17 bases in between. From germline, CDR1 is SGDLS and CDR2 YYNGEE. The CDR3 is CASSVTGQRERQYF. The CDR3 DNA follows: TGTGCCAGCAGCGTAACGGGACAAAGGGAGAGGCAGTATTTT.

This clone was recorded a few times. The chain carries TRBV4-3 and TRBJ2-7, with a tentative D call TRBD1 (6 bases). Trimming removed 3 bases from V and 2 bases from J, with 14 bases in between. CDR3 size: 15 residues. CDR1 LGHNA and CDR2 YSLEER come from the germline V gene. The CDR3 loop is CASSQSDSETYEQYF. CDR3 nucleotides: TGCGCCAGCAGCCAGTCGGACAGTGAAACCTACGAGCAGTACTTC.

V gene TRBV28 combines with J gene TRBJ2-6; D is perhaps TRBD1 or TRBD2 (5 bases each). Germline V gene lookup returns CDR1 MDHEN and CDR2 SYDVKM. The CDR3 is made up of 16 amino acids. V was pared by 2 bases and J by 3 bases, with 11 bases between. CDR3 region: CASSLLGDGGANVLTF. The CDR3 DNA sequence: TGTGCCAGCAGTTTACTGGGGGACGGTGGGGCCAACGTCCTGACTTTC. Full variable domain (missing parts from reference TRBV28 and TRBJ2-6): DVKVTQSSRYLVKRTGEKVFLECVQDMDHENMFWYRQDPGLGLRLIYFSYDVKMKEKGDIPEGYSVSREKKERFSLILESASTNQTSMYLCASSLLGDGGANVLTFGAGSRLTVL.

The CDR3 nucleotides are TGTGCCAGCAGCGTAGGGTCAGGGGGAGAGCAGTACTTC. This codes for CASSVGSGGEQYF. This chain connects TRBV9 to TRBJ2-7; 7 bases are shared with TRBD1. The CDR3 has 13 amino acids. Germline V gene lookup returns CDR1 SGDLS and CDR2 YYNGEE. Losses at the gene ends were 0 bases for V and 7 bases for J; bases not matched to a gene: 4.

This clone was observed once. The CDR3 region is CASSPGTASSYEQYF. The CDR3 DNA sequence: TGTGCCAGCAGCCCGGGCACCGCAAGCTCCTACGAGCAGTACTTC. The chain recombines TRBV7-8 with TRBJ2-7, with unresolved D. The CDR3 has 15 residues. Germline lookup yields CDR1 SGHVS and CDR2 FQNEAQ. Deletions cut 5 bases from V and 0 bases from J, with 14 bases between.

This sequence joins TRBV5-6 and TRBJ2-3, with D possibly being TRBD1 or TRBD2 (6 bases each). The CDR3 totals 14 residues. Germline assignment: CDR1 SGHDT and CDR2 YYEEEE. The germline V and J ends were trimmed by 5 bases and 4 bases, with 14 bases remaining between them. CDR3 in DNA: TGTGCCAGCAGTCGGGGGCCGGTGGCAGATACGCAGTATTTT. Its protein product is CASSRGPVADTQYF. The whole variable domain, filled in from reference TRBV5-6 and TRBJ2-3, reads DAGVTQSPTHLIKTRGQQVTLRCSPKSGHDTVSWYQQALGQGPQFIFQYYEEEERQRGNFPDRFSGHQFPNYSSELNVNALLLGDSALYLCASSRGPVADTQYFGPGTRLTVL.

The chain uses TRBV2 and TRBJ1-1; D is possibly TRBD1 (5 bases). Trimming stripped 4 bases from V and 0 bases from J, with 9 bases between. This CDR3 comprises 14 residues. Germline V lookup: CDR1 SNHLY, CDR2 FYNNEI. The CDR3 sequence: CASSVGTVNTEAFF. The CDR3 nucleotides are TGTGCCAGCAGTGTTGGGACGGTGAACACTGAAGCTTTCTTT.

V and J are TRBV30 and TRBJ2-1, with TRBD1 matching over 11 bases. The CDR3 sequence is 16 residues long. Losses at the gene ends were 3 bases for V and 6 bases for J; bases not matched to a gene: 10. CDR1 and CDR2 (germline): GTSNPN, SVGIG (reference sequence). The CDR3 spells CAWSGGQGAWGNEQFF. In DNA, the CDR3 is TGTGCCTGGAGCGGCGGACAGGGGGCGTGGGGCAATGAGCAGTTCTTC.

The V gene is TRBV6-1, the J gene TRBJ2-5; 8 bases align to TRBD2. The J call may be in error: the DNA end matches TRBJ2-7 better. Germline loops: CDR1 MNHNS, CDR2 SASEGT. CDR3 size: 14 residues. CDR3 DNA sequence: TGTGCCAGCACGGGTTGGCGGGGGGCCTACGAGCAGTACTTC. Translating gives CASTGWRGAYEQYF.

This clone showed up just a few times. The gene calls are TRBV5-6 and TRBJ1-1; no reliable D call. In germline, CDR1 is SGHDT, CDR2 YYEEEE. CDR3 length equals 12 residues. V was shortened by 4 bases and J by 8 bases, with 12 bases between the two germline ends. Here the CDR3 DNA reads TGTGCCAGCAGCGTAACGGCTTTGGAAGCTTTCTTT. This codes for CASSVTALEAFF.

The chain is built from TRBV5-1 and TRBJ1-1, with 8 bases that match TRBD1. Germline loops: CDR1 SGHRS, CDR2 YFSETQ. With V trimmed by 4 bases and J by 2 bases, 7 bases remained unmatched. This CDR3 has 15 amino acids. CDR3 nucleotide sequence: TGCGCCAGCAGCCTCAGACAGGGGATCAACACTGAAGCTTTCTTT. Protein sequence: CASSLRQGINTEAFF.

The chain recombines TRBV30 with TRBJ2-1; 10 bases align to TRBD1. Germline V gene sequence: CDR1 GTSNPN, CDR2 SVGIG (reference sequence). The CDR3 length is 15 residues. With 0 bases clipped from V and 7 bases from J, the junction kept 6 bases outside the gene matches. The CDR3 DNA reads as TGTGCCTGGAGTGTCGGGACAGGGGTTAGGAATGAGCAGTTCTTC. Translated: CAWSVGTGVRNEQFF.

V gene TRBV30 combines with J gene TRBJ1-2; 9 bases fit TRBD1. The J segment lost 3 bases and the V segment lost 1 base, leaving 6 bases of the junction unmatched. This CDR3 has 15 residues. CDR1 is GTSNPN, CDR2 SVGIG, per germline (reference sequence). The CDR3 loop is CAWSDAGQGDYGYTF. In DNA form, the CDR3 reads TGTGCCTGGAGTGATGCGGGACAGGGAGACTATGGCTACACCTTC.

The J gene is TRBJ1-1, the V gene TRBV9; tentative D call: TRBD1 (5 bases). V was clipped by 0 bases and J by 0 bases, with 9 bases between them. Germline-derived CDR1 and CDR2 are SGDLS and YYNGEE. The CDR3 has 15 residues. The CDR3 bases are TGTGCCAGCAGCGTAGGTGACAGTTTGAACACTGAAGCTTTCTTT. Protein: CASSVGDSLNTEAFF. Together with reference TRBV9 and TRBJ1-1, the CDR3 gives the full variable domain: DSGVTQTPKHLITATGQRVTLRCSPRSGDLSVYWYQQSLDQGLQFLIQYYNGEERAKGNILERFSAQQFPDLHSELNLSSLELGDSALYFCASSVGDSLNTEAFFGQGTRLTVV.

The chain uses TRBV21-1 and TRBJ2-6; the table's D call of TRBD1 was not tested on the DNA. TRBV21-1 is listed as a pseudogene. CDR3 length: 18 residues. As DNA, the CDR3 is TGTGCCAGCAGCAAACGGGGCAGGGGCTTCTCTGGGGCCAACGTCCTGACTTTC. Amino acids: CASSKRGRGFSGANVLTF.

The gene calls are TRBV6-1 and TRBJ2-4; the match to TRBD2 covers 14 bases. The germline V gene has CDR1 MNHNS and CDR2 SASEGT. V gave up 1 base and J gave up 0 bases; unmatched junction bases: 8. This CDR3 has 20 residues. The CDR3 nucleotides read TGTGCCAGCAGTGAAGGGGGACTAGCGGGGGAACTGCTAGCCAAAAACATTCAGTACTTC. Its protein product is CASSEGGLAGELLAKNIQYF.

The rearrangement links TRBV13 to TRBJ2-7; possibly TRBD1 or TRBD2 for D (5 bases each). The germline CDR1 and CDR2 sequences are PRHDT and FYEKMQ (reference sequence). The V and J ends lost 5 bases and 1 base respectively, with 12 bases between them. The CDR3 totals 14 residues. DNA of the CDR3: TGTGCCAGCAGCCGAGGGGACGGGTCCTACGAGCAGTACTTC. Amino acid sequence: CASSRGDGSYEQYF.

This chain joins TRBV7-3 and TRBJ2-3; D is uncertain. CDR3 length: 12 residues. V was pared by 3 bases and J by 4 bases, with 5 bases between. Germline CDR1 is SGHTA and CDR2 is FQGTGA. CDR3 sequence (DNA): TGTGCCAGCAGCTTCCCCGCAGATACGCAGTATTTT. Translated, it gives CASSFPADTQYF.

This clone has a handful of counts. The genes are TRBV6-5 and TRBJ1-1; maybe TRBD1 (5 bases). Trimming took off 3 bases at V and 1 base at J, with 12 bases between the two ends. The CDR3 sequence is 15 residues long. Per germline, CDR1 MNHEY and CDR2 SVGAGI. The CDR3 nucleotides read TGTGCCAGCAGTTATGATCTCACAGGGAACACTGAAGCTTTCTTT. This gives the protein CASSYDLTGNTEAFF.

This clone has only a few counts. The DNA is left out, because the CDR3 cannot be placed on it with certainty; the CDR3 is given as TCRdb lists it. The V and J genes are TRBV27 and TRBJ1-2. Germline V lookup: CDR1 MNHEY, CDR2 SMNVEV (reference sequence). The CDR3 has 15 amino acids, counting both end residues. This CDR3 is CASSTSRGANYGYTF.

This clone has just a few counts. The rearrangement uses TRBV9 and TRBJ2-1; TRBD1 is a possible D gene (5 bases). V was pared by 0 bases and J by 3 bases, with 13 bases between. This CDR3 is built from 16 residues. Germline values: CDR1 SGDLS, CDR2 YYNGEE. CDR3 in amino acids: CASSVGQMGIYNEQFF. CDR3 sequence (DNA): TGTGCCAGCAGCGTAGGACAGATGGGGATCTACAATGAGCAGTTCTTC.

V and J are TRBV5-1 and TRBJ2-2; D remains ambiguous. Trimming pared 4 bases from V and 1 base from J, leaving 11 bases between. Germline V gene data show CDR1 as SGHRS and CDR2 as YFSETQ. This CDR3 is built from 15 residues. The CDR3, as DNA: TGCGCCAGCAGCGATCTTTATCTGAACACCGGGGAGCTGTTTTTT. Translating gives CASSDLYLNTGELFF.

This chain connects TRBV13 to TRBJ1-1; D is ambiguous. This CDR3 has 13 residues. CDR1 PRHDT and CDR2 FYEKMQ come from the germline V gene (reference sequence). V was shortened by 6 bases and J by 0 bases, with 8 bases between the two germline ends. CDR3 residues: CASSLTVNTEAFF. CDR3 in DNA: TGTGCCAGCAGTCTTACGGTGAACACTGAAGCTTTCTTT.